A selection of T cell receptor beta chains follows, all from one sample in a study of regulatory T cells in long-lasting Graves disease. TCRdb re-called the multiplex PCR reads through MiXCR, storing one row per CDR3 protein. This repertoire shows more than 350,000 distinct CDR3 sequences, roughly a fifth found once; its top ten account for around an eighth. The sequencing used peripheral blood mononuclear cells (PBMCs), collected when the disease was refractory, from a patient treated with antithyroid drugs. The origin of the receptors is a female donor with Graves disease. Each CDR3 is given with its conserved first and last residue. A D gene is named only where the DNA matches it firmly. For some rows the clone size is stated as once, few or many, or as a class when expanded; others skip it.

V gene	D gene	J gene	clone size	CDR3 protein	CDR3 DNA
TRBV12-3/TRBV12-4	NA	TRBJ2-1	NA	CASSLSTGKGEQFF	TGTGCCAGCAGTTTATCAACAGGTAAAGGTGAGCAGTTCTTC
TRBV6-2/TRBV6-3	NA	TRBJ2-7	many	CASSPPRKATYPVEQYF	TGTGCCAGCAGTCCCCCGAGGAAGGCAACCTATCCCGTCGAGCAGTACTTC
TRBV3-1	NA	TRBJ1-1	once	CASSQGILNTEAFF	TGTGCCAGCAGCCAAGGGATCCTGAACACTGAAGCTTTCTTT
TRBV10-3	NA	TRBJ1-6	few	CAISGPYDYSPLHF	TGTGCCATCAGTGGCCCCTACGACTATTCACCCCTCCACTTT
TRBV28	TRBD2	TRBJ2-2	few	CASSTLVIAGRSNTGELFF	TGTGCCAGCAGTACACTAGTTATAGCGGGAAGATCGAACACCGGGGAGCTGTTTTTT
TRBV11-2	NA	TRBJ2-5	many	CASSLDTFGLAQYF	TGTGCCAGCAGCTTAGACACTTTTGGCCTGGCCCAGTACTTC
TRBV7-2	TRBD2	TRBJ2-7	few	CASSRTSAYEQYF	TGTGCCAGCAGTCGAACTAGCGCCTACGAGCAGTACTTC
TRBV12-3/TRBV12-4	NA	TRBJ2-2	many	CASSYWGTGELFF	TGTGCCAGCAGTTACTGGGGCACCGGGGAGCTGTTTTTT
TRBV11-3	NA	TRBJ2-7	many	CASSPLLGPGASYEQYF	TGTGCCAGCAGCCCCCTCCTTGGGCCGGGAGCCTCCTACGAGCAGTACTTC
TRBV2	TRBD1	TRBJ2-3	NA	CASTDRVGTDTQYF	TGTGCCAGCACGGACAGGGTCGGCACAGATACGCAGTATTTT
TRBV6-1	TRBD1	TRBJ2-2	NA	CAGTGLTGELFF	TGTGCCGGGACAGGGCTTACCGGGGAGCTGTTTTTT
TRBV28	NA	TRBJ2-5	many	CASSPLGAGGTIQETQYF	TGTGCCAGCAGCCCCCTCGGGGCAGGCGGGACCATCCAAGAGACCCAGTACTTC
TRBV4-1	NA	TRBJ2-5	NA	CASTRTQNQETQYF	TGCGCCAGCACCCGGACTCAAAACCAAGAGACCCAGTACTTC
TRBV2	NA	TRBJ2-7	many	CASGVRDAHSYEQYF	TGTGCCAGCGGTGTGCGGGACGCTCACTCCTACGAGCAGTACTTC
TRBV5-1	TRBD1	TRBJ2-7	few	CASSYGTGGHEQYF	TGCGCCAGCAGCTATGGGACAGGGGGCCACGAGCAGTACTTC
TRBV6-1	TRBD2	TRBJ2-7	many	CASRQGLAETYEQYF	TGTGCCAGCAGACAAGGACTAGCGGAGACCTACGAGCAGTACTTC
TRBV2	NA	TRBJ2-7	many	CASSVVERAYEQYF	TGTGCCAGCAGTGTCGTCGAGCGAGCCTACGAGCAGTACTTC
TRBV6-1	NA	TRBJ1-5	few	CASTTGWGNQPQHF	TGTGCCAGCACCACAGGTTGGGGCAATCAGCCCCAGCATTTT
TRBV30	TRBD1	TRBJ1-3	few	CAWSATGNSGNTIYF	TGTGCCTGGAGTGCGACAGGGAACTCTGGAAACACCATATATTTT
TRBV2	NA	TRBJ2-7	many	CASLDHSSSYEQYF	TGTGCCAGCCTCGACCACAGCAGCTCCTACGAGCAGTACTTC
TRBV20-1	NA	TRBJ2-5	NA	CSASGGLEAEQETQYF	TGCAGTGCTAGTGGAGGGTTGGAGGCCGAACAAGAGACCCAGTACTTC
TRBV28	NA	TRBJ2-2	many	CASSLAQNTGELFF	TGTGCCAGCAGTTTAGCCCAGAACACCGGGGAGCTGTTTTTT
TRBV12-3/TRBV12-4	TRBD1	TRBJ1-2	many	CASSYLTGGDYGYTF	TGTGCCAGCAGTTACTTGACAGGGGGCGACTATGGCTACACCTTC
TRBV12-3/TRBV12-4	NA	TRBJ1-5	many	CASSPAGHSNQPQHF	TGTGCCAGCAGCCCCGCGGGCCATAGCAATCAGCCCCAGCATTTT
TRBV2	NA	TRBJ2-7	many	CASSEDYEQYF	TGTGCCAGCAGTGAAGACTACGAGCAGTACTTC
TRBV6-1	NA	TRBJ2-2	NA	CASTKGGISTGELFF	TGTGCCAGCACCAAGGGAGGAATATCCACCGGGGAGCTGTTTTTT
TRBV20-1	NA	TRBJ2-3	NA	CSARFRGNTDTQYF	TGCAGTGCTAGATTCAGGGGCAACACAGATACGCAGTATTTT
TRBV11-2	NA	TRBJ2-7	few	CASSRQADTYEQYF	TGTGCCAGCAGCCGACAGGCCGATACCTACGAGCAGTACTTC
TRBV25-1	NA	TRBJ2-1	NA	CASSEYTGLPDYNEQFF	TGTGCCAGCAGTGAATATACGGGTTTGCCGGACTACAATGAGCAGTTCTTC
TRBV7-6	TRBD2	TRBJ2-7	NA	CASSRRSGPSSYEQYF	TGTGCCAGCAGCCGACGTAGCGGGCCAAGCTCCTACGAGCAGTACTTC
TRBV6-1	TRBD1	TRBJ2-1	once	CASSNRQGPDEQFF	TGTGCCAGCAGTAATCGACAGGGTCCGGATGAGCAGTTCTTC
TRBV5-1	TRBD1	TRBJ1-1	NA	CASSLTGMDGANTEAFF	TGCGCCAGCAGCCTGACAGGGATGGATGGCGCGAACACTGAAGCTTTCTTT
TRBV6-1	NA	TRBJ2-1	many	CASSQGHIEQFF	TGTGCCAGCAGCCAAGGGCATATCGAGCAGTTCTTC
TRBV2	TRBD2	TRBJ2-5	many	CASSDELAGGLQTQYF	TGTGCCAGCAGTGACGAACTAGCGGGAGGGCTACAGACCCAGTACTTC
TRBV20-1	TRBD2	TRBJ2-7	few	CSARSYSSGSYEQYF	TGCAGTGCTAGAAGTTATTCTAGCGGGAGCTACGAGCAGTACTTC
TRBV10-2	NA	TRBJ1-2	few	CASSENPGNYGYTF	TGCGCCAGCAGTGAGAATCCGGGCAACTATGGCTACACCTTC
TRBV28	NA	TRBJ2-3	NA	CASSRGTDTQYF	TGTGCCAGCAGTAGGGGCACAGATACGCAGTATTTT
TRBV29-1	NA	TRBJ2-7	many	CSVVTDQAGPQLYEQYF	TGCAGCGTTGTGACAGACCAAGCCGGCCCTCAACTCTACGAGCAGTACTTC
TRBV18	NA	TRBJ2-5	NA	CASSPLGGPGETQYF	TGTGCCAGCTCACCACTCGGAGGGCCGGGTGAGACCCAGTACTTC
TRBV6-1	TRBD2	TRBJ2-5	few	CASKGSGRFQETQYF	TGTGCCAGCAAGGGCAGCGGGAGGTTCCAAGAGACCCAGTACTTC
TRBV14	NA	TRBJ1-1	few	CASSPNLNTEAFF	TGTGCCAGCAGCCCTAATTTGAACACTGAAGCTTTCTTT
TRBV5-1	NA	TRBJ1-6	many	CASSLVANSSYNSPLHF	TGCGCCAGCAGCTTGGTCGCCAACAGCTCCTATAATTCACCCCTCCACTTT
TRBV5-1	TRBD1	TRBJ2-7	NA	CASSFGQGTVYEQYF	TGCGCCAGCAGCTTCGGACAGGGGACCGTTTACGAGCAGTACTTC
TRBV3-1	NA	TRBJ2-7	many	CASSHGTPTEQYF	TGTGCCAGCAGCCATGGGACTCCCACGGAGCAGTACTTC
TRBV7-2	NA	TRBJ2-1	NA	CASSSEAVGSYNEQFF	TGTGCCAGCAGCTCAGAGGCAGTGGGGTCCTACAATGAGCAGTTCTTC
TRBV11-2	NA	TRBJ2-3	NA	CASSSPQAWGAISSTDTQYF	TGTGCCAGCAGCTCGCCCCAGGCGTGGGGGGCTATCTCTAGCACAGATACGCAGTATTTT
TRBV20-1	NA	TRBJ1-5	NA	CSARRHTGNQPQHF	TGCAGTGCTAGACGGCACACGGGCAATCAGCCCCAGCATTTT
TRBV19	NA	TRBJ1-1	NA	CASSIGGVEGEAFF	TGTGCCAGTAGTATCGGGGGAGTGGAGGGAGAAGCTTTCTTT
TRBV6-1	NA	TRBJ2-1	NA	CASSESTTINEQFF	TGTGCCAGCAGTGAATCTACGACTATTAATGAGCAGTTCTTC
TRBV2	TRBD1	TRBJ2-3	many	CASSGGQDSTDTQYF	TGTGCCAGCAGCGGGGGACAGGATTCCACAGATACGCAGTATTTT
TRBV6-1	NA	TRBJ1-2	many	CASSEGTVYGYTF	TGTGCCAGCAGTGAAGGGACTGTCTATGGCTACACCTTC
TRBV2	NA	TRBJ2-5	many	CASSERARQETQYF	TGTGCCAGCAGTGAAAGGGCGCGACAAGAGACCCAGTACTTC
TRBV7-6	TRBD2	TRBJ2-1	NA	CASSLAQTSWEGEQFF	TGTGCCAGCAGCTTAGCGCAAACTAGCTGGGAGGGTGAGCAGTTCTTC
TRBV6-5	NA	TRBJ2-7	many	CASSYGPGTYEQYF	TGTGCCAGCAGTTACGGCCCGGGCACCTACGAGCAGTACTTC
TRBV5-1	TRBD1	TRBJ1-2	many	CASSLVVAGQGPLCF	TGCGCCAGCAGCTTGGTTGTCGCCGGACAGGGCCCTTTATGCTTC
TRBV5-6	NA	TRBJ2-7	NA	CASSPSRGGKSYEQYF	TGTGCCAGCAGCCCCTCGAGGGGGGGAAAATCCTACGAGCAGTACTTC
TRBV13	NA	TRBJ1-4	NA	CASSLGGPTNEKLFF	TGTGCCAGCAGCTTAGGCGGACCAACTAATGAAAAACTGTTTTTT
TRBV5-1	NA	TRBJ2-7	NA	CASSNLPSEQYF	TGCGCCAGCAGCAACCTCCCCAGCGAGCAGTACTTC
TRBV27	NA	TRBJ1-5	NA	CASSSVYGGASFQPQHF	TGTGCCAGCAGTTCAGTATACGGAGGGGCGAGTTTTCAGCCCCAGCATTTT
TRBV20-1	NA	TRBJ1-6	many	CSAPRGGESPLHF	TGCAGTGCCCCTCGTGGGGGCGAGTCACCCCTCCACTTT